This T cell receptor beta chain was found in a study of radiotherapy plus CTLA-4 blockade in lung cancer. Study-level background: Objective responses emerged in around 19% of patients, and around 31% attained disease control.

CDR3 length: 14 amino acids. Trimming cost V 3 bases and J 7 bases, with 13 bases left between them. CDR1 and CDR2 from the germline V gene are ENHRY and SYGVKD. TCRdb's copy holds only in-frame clones and misses some; the assay was immunoSEQ multiplex PCR. This table has some 50,000 clones, roughly 86% appearing once. On this clone itself: Its antigen remains unidentified.

Findings and limits, study-wide: Early clone dynamics of blood T cells, plus interferon-beta, reportedly predicted response best. Radiotherapy plus ipilimumab was followed by expansion in blood of tumor-derived TCR clones.

The source is a human donor with non-small cell lung cancer whose response to radiotherapy plus ipilimumab could not be evaluated. This sample comprised peripheral blood, obtained from a patient treated with radiotherapy plus ipilimumab. V and J are TRBV10-3 and TRBJ1-5; TRBD1 might be the D (5 bases). CDR3 sequence reads: CAISDSGSQQPQHF. CDR3 nucleotide sequence: TGTGCCATCAGTGATTCAGGGTCACAGCAGCCCCAGCATTTT.